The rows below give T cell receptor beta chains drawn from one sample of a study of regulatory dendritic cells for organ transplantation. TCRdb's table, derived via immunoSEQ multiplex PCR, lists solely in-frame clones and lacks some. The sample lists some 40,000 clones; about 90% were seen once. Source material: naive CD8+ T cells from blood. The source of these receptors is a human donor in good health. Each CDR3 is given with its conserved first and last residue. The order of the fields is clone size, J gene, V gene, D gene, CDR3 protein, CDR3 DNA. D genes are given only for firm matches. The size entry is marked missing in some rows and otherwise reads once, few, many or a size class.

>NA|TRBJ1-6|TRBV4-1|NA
CASRAKGPPLESPLHF
TGCGCCAGCAGAGCCAAGGGCCCACCTTTGGAGTCACCCCTCCACTTT
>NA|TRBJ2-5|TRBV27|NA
CASSLEGMYQETQYF
TGTGCCAGCAGTTTAGAAGGGATGTACCAAGAGACCCAGTACTTC
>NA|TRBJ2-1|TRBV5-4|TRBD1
CASSLDRGSEQFF
TGTGCCAGCAGCTTGGACAGGGGAAGTGAGCAGTTCTTC
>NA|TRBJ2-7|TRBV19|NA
CASSLGLGLEQYF
TGTGCCAGTAGTCTTGGACTGGGGCTCGAGCAGTACTTC
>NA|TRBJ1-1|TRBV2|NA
CASPNLGSEAFF
TGTGCCAGCCCAAATCTAGGGAGTGAAGCTTTCTTT
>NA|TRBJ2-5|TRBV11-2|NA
CASSPYQAGGETQYF
TGTGCCAGCAGCCCCTACCAAGCGGGCGGGGAGACCCAGTACTTC
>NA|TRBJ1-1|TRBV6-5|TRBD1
CASSQGALGAFF
TGTGCCAGCAGTCAGGGGGCTTTGGGAGCTTTCTTT
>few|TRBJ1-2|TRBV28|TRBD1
CASSFFGTGDGYTF
TGTGCCAGCAGTTTCTTCGGGACAGGGGATGGCTACACCTTC
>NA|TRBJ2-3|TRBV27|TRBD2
CASSLQPSGGTDTQYF
TGTGCCAGCAGTTTACAGCCTAGCGGGGGCACAGATACGCAGTATTTT
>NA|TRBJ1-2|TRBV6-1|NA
CASSEGVSGYTF
TGTGCCAGCAGTGAAGGGGTTAGCGGCTACACCTTC
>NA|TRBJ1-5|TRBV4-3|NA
CASSSSRISNQPQHF
TGCGCCAGCAGTAGTTCCAGAATTAGCAATCAGCCCCAGCATTTT
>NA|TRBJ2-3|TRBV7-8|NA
CASSLSRFSTDTQYF
TGTGCCAGCAGCTTATCGCGATTTAGCACAGATACGCAGTATTTT
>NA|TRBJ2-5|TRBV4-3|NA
CASSQEFRQQETQYF
TGCGCCAGCAGCCAAGAATTCCGACAGCAAGAGACCCAGTACTTC
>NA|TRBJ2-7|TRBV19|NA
CASSSPVVWGYEQYF
TGTGCCAGTAGTTCGCCGGTCGTTTGGGGGTACGAGCAGTACTTC
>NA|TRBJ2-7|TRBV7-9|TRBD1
CASSFGTAPYEQYF
TGTGCCAGCAGCTTCGGGACAGCACCCTACGAGCAGTACTTC
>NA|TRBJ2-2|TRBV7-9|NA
CASSPAGELFF
TGTGCCAGCAGCCCCGCCGGGGAGCTGTTTTTT
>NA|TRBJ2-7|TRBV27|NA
CASSIMTGYEQYF
TGTGCCAGCAGCATAATGACAGGTTACGAGCAGTACTTC
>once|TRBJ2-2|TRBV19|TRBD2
CALETSDTGELFF
TGTGCCCTAGAAACTAGCGACACCGGGGAGCTGTTTTTT
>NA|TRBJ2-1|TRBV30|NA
CAWMLGPLGGEQFF
TGTGCCTGGATGTTGGGACCCCTCGGAGGGGAGCAGTTCTTC
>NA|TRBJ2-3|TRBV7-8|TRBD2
CASRLGLAAPDTQYF
TGTGCCAGCAGATTGGGACTAGCGGCCCCAGATACGCAGTATTTT
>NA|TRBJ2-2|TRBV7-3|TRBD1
CASSEDREGELFF
TGTGCCAGCAGCGAGGACAGGGAAGGGGAGCTGTTTTTT
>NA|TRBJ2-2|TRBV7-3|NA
CASSLSPGELFF
TGTGCCAGCAGCTTATCGCCCGGGGAGCTGTTTTTT
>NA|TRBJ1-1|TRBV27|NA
CASSLGWEEAFF
TGTGCCAGCAGTTTGGGATGGGAGGAAGCTTTCTTT
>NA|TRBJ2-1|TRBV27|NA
CASSLSESYNEQFF
TGTGCCAGCAGTCTCTCGGAGTCCTACAATGAGCAGTTCTTC
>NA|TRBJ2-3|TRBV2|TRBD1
CATEGQDTQYF
TGTGCCACCGAGGGACAGGATACGCAGTATTTT
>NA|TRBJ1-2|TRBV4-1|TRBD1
CASSQVADRDYGYTF
TGCGCCAGCAGCCAAGTAGCGGACAGGGATTATGGCTACACCTTC
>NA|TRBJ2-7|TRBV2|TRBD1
CASSGTGSQLVF
TGTGCCAGCAGTGGGACAGGGTCACAATTAGTCTTC
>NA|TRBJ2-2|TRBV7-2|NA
CASSLRWEVGTGELFF
TGTGCCAGCAGCTTAAGATGGGAGGTGGGCACCGGGGAGCTGTTTTTT
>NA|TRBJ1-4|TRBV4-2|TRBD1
CASSLETRGSGEKLFF
TGTGCCAGCAGCCTCGAGACCAGGGGGTCGGGAGAAAAACTGTTTTTT
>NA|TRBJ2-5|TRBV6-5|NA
CASSTGTEETQYF
TGTGCCAGCAGTACCGGGACGGAAGAGACCCAGTACTTC
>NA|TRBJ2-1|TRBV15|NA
CATSNGDDSYNEQFF
TGTGCCACCAGCAACGGGGATGACTCCTACAATGAGCAGTTCTTC
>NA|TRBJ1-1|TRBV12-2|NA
CASRLACLNTEAFF
TGTGCAAGTCGCTTAGCGTGTTTGAACACTGAAGCTTTCTTT
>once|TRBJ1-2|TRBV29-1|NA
CSVEAAGDYGYTF
TGCAGCGTTGAAGCGGCGGGGGACTATGGCTACACCTTC
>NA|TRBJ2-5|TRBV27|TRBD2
CASSLVLAGGPSYF
TGTGCCAGCAGTTTAGTCCTAGCGGGAGGGCCGTCGTACTTC